These 16 T cell receptor beta chains share one sample of origin, sequenced in a study of T cells in Graves' hyperthyroidism and ophthalmopathy. Amplified TCR beta CDR3 regions came from RNA transcripts. In the first-round RT-PCR of the TCR CDR3, the HTBI primer set was used. TCRdb fed the multiplex PCR reads into MiXCR, producing one record per CDR3 protein. Found here are a few hundred thousand distinct CDR3 sequences, approximately 16% of them singletons; the top ten hold roughly 19%. The sample taken for sequencing was blood. All receptors come from a woman aged 60-75 years with Graves' ophthalmopathy.

This clonotype was counted many times. The chain recombines TRBV7-2 with TRBJ2-7, with D possibly TRBD1 on 5 matching bases. Trimming shortened V by 5 bases and J by 2 bases, and 13 bases separated the two germline ends. There are 14 residues in the CDR3. Germline V lookup: CDR1 SGHTA, CDR2 FQGNSA. CDR3 region: CASSTGVVTYEQYF. The CDR3 bases are TGTGCCAGCAGCACAGGAGTGGTAACCTACGAGCAGTACTTC.

V usage is TRBV12-3 or TRBV12-4 and J usage is TRBJ1-1; perhaps TRBD1 as D (6 bases). The CDR3 consists of 14 residues. The V end lost 6 bases, the J end lost 1 base, and 12 bases lay between the germline ends. The CDR3 sequence: CASSPGGQNTEAFF. The CDR3 DNA follows: TGTGCCAGCAGCCCCGGGGGGCAGAACACTGAAGCTTTCTTT.

This clonotype was recorded many times. The chain is built from TRBV3-1 and TRBJ2-3; 7 bases map to TRBD2. This CDR3 region has 15 residues. The V and J ends lost 2 bases and 5 bases, in that order; junction bases with no gene match: 7. Germline loops: CDR1 LGHDT, CDR2 YNNKEL (reference sequence). The CDR3 loop reads CASSQTSVGGDTQYF. CDR3 bases: TGTGCCAGCAGCCAAACTAGCGTGGGTGGAGATACGCAGTATTTT.

Ten or more counts support this clonotype. The chain recombines TRBV12-3 or TRBV12-4 with TRBJ2-5, with 9 bases aligning to TRBD1. This CDR3 has 14 amino acids. V lost 4 bases, J lost 4 bases, and 4 bases stayed unmatched. CDR3 DNA: TGTGCCAGCAGTTCCAACAGGGGGCGAGAGACCCAGTACTTC. This encodes CASSSNRGRETQYF.

The chain is built from TRBV28 and TRBJ1-5; possible D gene TRBD1, 5 bases. The germline V gene has CDR1 MDHEN and CDR2 SYDVKM. This CDR3 comprises 14 residues. V was clipped by 5 bases and J by 6 bases, with 14 bases between them. CDR3 loop: CASSNRRGAQPQHF. The CDR3 DNA is TGTGCCAGCAGTAACCGACGTGGGGCTCAGCCCCAGCATTTT.

The table lists this clonotype with a count of one. This may be a read error, as it is one base from a much larger clone. The chain employs TRBV29-1 and TRBJ2-1; D possibly matches TRBD1 or TRBD2 (5 bases each). This CDR3 spans 12 amino acids. Germline V lookup: CDR1 SQVTM, CDR2 ANQGSEA. CDR3 in amino acids: CSVSGPSSERFF. As DNA, the CDR3 is TGCAGCGTGTCGGGACCGTCCAGTGAGCGGTTCTTC.

J is TRBJ1-2 and V is TRBV3-1; 9 nucleotides match TRBD1. Trimming took 0 bases from V and 8 from J; bases not matched to a gene: 16. CDR1 LGHDT and CDR2 YNNKEL come from the germline V gene (reference sequence). The CDR3 covers 18 residues. The CDR3 loop reads CASSQDWGQGFFHEGYTF. The CDR3 DNA is TGTGCCAGCAGCCAAGACTGGGGACAGGGATTTTTTCATGAGGGCTACACCTTC. Variable domain in full (rest from reference TRBV3-1 and TRBJ1-2): DTAVSQTPKYLVTQMGNDKSIKCEQNLGHDTMYWYKQDSKKFLKIMFSYNNKELIINETVPNRFSPKSPDKAHLNLHINSLELGDSAVYFCASSQDWGQGFFHEGYTFGSGTRLTVV.

This clonotype was detected ten times or more. V is TRBV28 and J is TRBJ2-2; D gene unclear. Germline V gives CDR1 MDHEN, CDR2 SYDVKM. V lost 5 bases, J lost 3 bases, and 19 bases lay in between. The CDR3 runs 17 residues. CDR3 nucleotide sequence: TGTGCCAGCAGTCTCTCCGCTACGGGTTTTTACACCGGGGAGCTGTTTTTT. Translated, it gives CASSLSATGFYTGELFF.

The table lists this clonotype with a few counts. V usage is TRBV29-1 and J usage is TRBJ2-7; 9 nucleotides agree with TRBD1. Germline V lookup: CDR1 SQVTM, CDR2 ANQGSEA. V lost 6 bases and J lost 5; bases outside the gene matches: 11. This CDR3 contains 14 residues. The CDR3: CSVAAGTGSHEQYF. In nucleotides, the CDR3 is TGCAGCGTGGCCGCCGGGACAGGGTCCCACGAGCAGTACTTC.

Worth noting for this clonotype: This may stem from a read error, because a much larger clone lies one nucleotide away. The DNA of the CDR3 is TGCGCCAGCAGCTTACTACAGGGGACATTAAACACCGGGGAGCTGTTGTTT. It is translated as CASSLLQGTLNTGELLF. The chain couples TRBV5-1 to TRBJ2-2; the match to TRBD1 covers 7 bases. This CDR3 has 17 residues. Germline CDR1 SGHRS, CDR2 YFSETQ.

About this clonotype: This may stem from a read error, because a much larger clone lies one nucleotide away. This CDR3 is CASTPRGSGTYNEQLF. CDR3 DNA: TGTGCCAGCACCCCTCGGGGGAGTGGCACCTACAATGAGCAGCTCTTC. This sequence joins TRBV6-1 and TRBJ2-1, with D perhaps TRBD2 (6 bases). The CDR3 runs to 16 residues. In germline, CDR1 is MNHNS, CDR2 SASEGT.

The J gene is TRBJ2-5, the V gene TRBV3-1; 7 nucleotides line up with TRBD2. CDR1 is LGHDT and CDR2 is YNNKEL in the germline V gene (reference sequence). The CDR3 extends over 14 amino acids. V was clipped by 2 bases and J by 5 bases; unmatched bases: 5. The DNA of the CDR3 is TGTGCCAGCAGCCAAACTAGGGGAGGGGAGACCCAGTACTTC. It codes for CASSQTRGGETQYF.

V gene TRBV25-1 combines with J gene TRBJ2-1, with 11 bases that match TRBD2. Unmatched junction bases numbered 4, after V lost 5 bases and J lost 1 base. Per the germline V gene, CDR1 is MGHDK and CDR2 is SYGVNS. This CDR3 spans 16 amino acids. The chain's CDR3 is CASSYRLAGSYNEQFF. CDR3 coding DNA: TGTGCCAGCAGTTACCGACTAGCGGGATCCTACAATGAGCAGTTCTTC.

This clonotype was seen repeatedly, ten times or more. V gene TRBV12-3 or TRBV12-4 combines with J gene TRBJ2-1, with 15 bases lining up with TRBD2. Trimming removed 8 bases from V and 8 bases from J; junction bases left unmatched: 1. This CDR3 contains 13 residues. The CDR3 region is CASRTSGRDEQFF. The CDR3 DNA follows: TGTGCCAGCCGGACTAGCGGGAGGGATGAGCAGTTCTTC.

This clonotype was found many times. The chain carries TRBV5-1 and TRBJ2-7; D unresolved. Looked up from germline, CDR1 is SGHRS and CDR2 is YFSETQ. Trimming stripped 0 bases from V and 2 bases from J, with 9 bases between. The CDR3 has 14 residues. CDR3 nucleotide sequence: TGCGCCAGCAGCTTGGAGGGTCTAACCTACGAGCAGTACTTC. Its translation is CASSLEGLTYEQYF.

At least ten counts were recorded for this clonotype. For the CDR3, the DNA is TGTGCCAGCGTATCAGGGGGCGATGGTGAGGATGAGCAGTTCTTC. This gives the protein CASVSGGDGEDEQFF. The V gene is TRBV28, the J gene TRBJ2-1, with 8 bases identical to TRBD1. Trimming took 8 bases from V and 8 from J; bases not matched to a gene: 14. Germline V gene sequence: CDR1 MDHEN, CDR2 SYDVKM. CDR3 length equals 15 residues.